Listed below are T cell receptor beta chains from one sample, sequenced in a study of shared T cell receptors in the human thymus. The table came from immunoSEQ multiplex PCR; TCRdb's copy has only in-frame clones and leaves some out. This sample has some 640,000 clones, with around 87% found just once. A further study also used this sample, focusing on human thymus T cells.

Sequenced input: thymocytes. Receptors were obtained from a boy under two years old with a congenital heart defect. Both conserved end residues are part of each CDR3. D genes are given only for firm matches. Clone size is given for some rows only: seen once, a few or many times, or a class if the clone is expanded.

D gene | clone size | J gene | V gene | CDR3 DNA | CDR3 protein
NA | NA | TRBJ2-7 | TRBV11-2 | TGTGCCAGCAGCTTTTTGAAGCGATACTACGAGCAGTACTTC | CASSFLKRYYEQYF
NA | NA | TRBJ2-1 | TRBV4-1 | TGCGCCAGCAGCCTCTCGGGGGAAACAGAGCAGTTCTTC | CASSLSGETEQFF
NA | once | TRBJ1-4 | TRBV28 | TGTGCCAGCAGTTCAAAACAGGGACAACTGGGGAAGGCTAATGAAAAACTGTTTTTT | CASSSKQGQLGKANEKLFF
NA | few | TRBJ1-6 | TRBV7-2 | TGTGCCAGCAGCTTAGAACAGGATTATAATTCACCCCTCCACTTT | CASSLEQDYNSPLHF
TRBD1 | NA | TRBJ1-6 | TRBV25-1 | TGTGCCAGCAGTGCTCAGACAGGGTTTAGCTCACCCCTCCACTTT | CASSAQTGFSSPLHF
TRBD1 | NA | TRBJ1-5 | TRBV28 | TGTGCCAGCAGTTCCGACAAACCGGGACAGCCAACGAACTGTGATCAGCCCCAGCATTTT | CASSSDKPGQPTNCDQPQHF
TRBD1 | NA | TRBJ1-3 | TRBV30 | TGTGCCTGGGGGGGGACAGCAGGAAACACCATATATTTT | CAWGGTAGNTIYF
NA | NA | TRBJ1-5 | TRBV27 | TGTGCCAGCAGTACCTCAGGGGTGGATCAGCCCCAGCATTTT | CASSTSGVDQPQHF
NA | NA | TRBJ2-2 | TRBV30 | TGTGCCTGGAGCCCGGACTGTGACACCGGGGAGCTGTTTTTT | CAWSPDCDTGELFF
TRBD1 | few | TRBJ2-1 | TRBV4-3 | TGCGCCAGCAGCCACTACCCGGACAGGTGCTCCTACAATGAGCAGTTCTTC | CASSHYPDRCSYNEQFF
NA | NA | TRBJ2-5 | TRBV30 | TGTGCCTGGAGTAATCGGGAGTGGGGCGAGACCCAGTACTTC | CAWSNREWGETQYF
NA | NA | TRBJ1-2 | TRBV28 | TGTGCCAGCAGCACAAACATCGGGGGCTACACCTTC | CASSTNIGGYTF
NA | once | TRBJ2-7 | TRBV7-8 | TGTGCCAGCAGCCCGGTTCCGACACAGAACTACGAGCAGTACTTC | CASSPVPTQNYEQYF
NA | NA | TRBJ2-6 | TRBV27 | TGTGCCAGCAGTGTCCAACAGGGTAGTGGGGCCAACGTCCTGACTTTC | CASSVQQGSGANVLTF
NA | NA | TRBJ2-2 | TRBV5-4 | TGTGCCAGCAGCTTGCGGGACACCAACACCGGGGAGCTGTTTTTT | CASSLRDTNTGELFF
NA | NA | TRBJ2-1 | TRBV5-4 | TGTGCCAGCAGCCGTCAAACAGGGTTCTACTACAATGAGCAGTTCTTC | CASSRQTGFYYNEQFF
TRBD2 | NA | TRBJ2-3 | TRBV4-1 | TGCGCCAGCAGCCTAGTCTCAACTAGCGGGATAGCAGATACGCAGTATTTT | CASSLVSTSGIADTQYF
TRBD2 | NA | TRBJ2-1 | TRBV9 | TGTGCCAGCAACAATAGCGGGAGGGCCTACGATGAGCAGTTCTTC | CASNNSGRAYDEQFF
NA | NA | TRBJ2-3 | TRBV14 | TGTGCCAGCAGCCAATTGGGCGGGGAGAGCACAGATACGCAGTATTTT | CASSQLGGESTDTQYF
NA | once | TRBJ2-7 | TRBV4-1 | TGCGCCAGCAGCCAAGAATTGGAAGGAGGCGAGCAGTACTTC | CASSQELEGGEQYF
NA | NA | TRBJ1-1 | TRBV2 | TGTGCCAGCACACCCCAGCATAGCTCTCGGTCCCCGGACAGCCGCCGCCAGAACACTGAAGCTTTCTTT | CASTPQHSSRSPDSRRQNTEAFF
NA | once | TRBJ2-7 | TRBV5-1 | TGCGCCAGCAGCTCTTGGCTCTCCTACGAGCAGTACTTC | CASSSWLSYEQYF
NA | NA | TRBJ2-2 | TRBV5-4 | TGTGCCAGCAACAAGGCTGGGGCGATCGGGGAGCTGTTTTTT | CASNKAGAIGELFF
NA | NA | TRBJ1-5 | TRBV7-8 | TGTGCCAGCAGCCCCCGACAGGAGAATAGCAATCAGCCCCAGCATTTT | CASSPRQENSNQPQHF
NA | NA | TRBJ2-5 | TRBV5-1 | TGCGCCAGCAGCTTGTGGGGCCCCCCCGAGACCCAGTACTTC | CASSLWGPPETQYF
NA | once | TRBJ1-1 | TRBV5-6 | TGTGCCAGCAGCCAATCTAGCGGACGAGGGAACACTGAAGCTTTCTTT | CASSQSSGRGNTEAFF
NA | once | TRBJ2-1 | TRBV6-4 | TGTGCCAGCAGTGAAGTGGTCGGGAGTTACAATGAGCAGTTCTTC | CASSEVVGSYNEQFF
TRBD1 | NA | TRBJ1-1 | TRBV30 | TGTGCCTGGACCCAGAAGACGGGACAGGGAAGGGAAGCTTTCTTT | CAWTQKTGQGREAFF